This TCR beta chain was sequenced during a study of blood T cell repertoires in COVID-19. Using immunoSEQ multiplex PCR, the repertoire was profiled, and TCRdb retains in-frame clones only, with some absent. The sample shows tens of thousands of clones, 88% of them seen only once. Germline V CDR1 and CDR2: GTSNPN, SVGIG (reference sequence). The CDR3 extends over 15 amino acids. Germline trimming cut 3 bases from V and 6 bases from J; bases unmatched to any gene: 5. This clonotype was sampled from a man aged 50 to 59 with active COVID-19. The rearrangement links TRBV30 to TRBJ2-2, with TRBD2 identical over 12 bases. The specimen sequenced was peripheral blood. The CDR3 reads CAWRSLAGGPGELFF. CDR3 DNA sequence: TGTGCCTGGAGATCACTAGCGGGGGGCCCCGGGGAGCTGTTTTTT.